The clone carrying this T cell receptor beta chain has more than one count but fewer than ten. The source of the sample is a study of shared clonotypes between healthy human individuals. There are 14 residues in the CDR3. CDR1 and CDR2 from the germline V gene are SEHNR and FQNEAQ (reference sequence). V was trimmed by 1 base and J by 5 bases, leaving 11 bases between them. The assay was immunoSEQ multiplex PCR, and TCRdb's table has in-frame clones only and misses some. The table has 650,000 to 800,000 clones, approximately 72% seen once. This sequence originates from a woman aged 25 to 45 in good health. V gene TRBV7-9 combines with J gene TRBJ1-1, with D perhaps TRBD1 (6 bases). The sample consisted of memory CD4+ T cells sorted from blood. The sample's subset: CD45RA-negative fraction. The CDR3 protein is CASSLGGARTEAFF. CDR3 DNA: TGTGCCAGCAGCTTAGGGGGGGCGAGGACTGAAGCTTTCTTT.